The TCR beta chain described here comes from a study of blood T cells in healthy people across ages. This CDR3 spans 16 amino acids. CDR1 MNHNS and CDR2 SASEGT come from the germline V gene. Trimming took 7 bases from V and 2 from J, leaving 20 bases between them. This clonotype has more than one count but fewer than ten. Primers used in a second PCR of roughly 7 to 12 cycles were a sample-barcoded 5' primer and a J-beta primer mix. TCRdb redid the calling of the 5' RACE reads with MiXCR, one entry per CDR3 protein. Of roughly 800,000 distinct CDR3 sequences in the sample, just under 25% are singletons; the top ten hold roughly 3.5%. In addition, the sample was reused for a study of T cells of mothers and their children. That paper adds: Over 8 million TCR beta CDR3 reads were obtained from each mother, and 2.5 million to 3.5 million from each child.

The receptor was isolated from a boy younger than 18 in good health. The material sequenced was blood. The rearrangement uses TRBV6-1 and TRBJ1-1; D remains unclear. For the CDR3, the DNA is TGTGCCAGCACCCGTGGGTCATTAGGTAGAAACACTGAAGCTTTCTTT. Its protein product is CASTRGSLGRNTEAFF.